The 7 T cell receptor beta chains below all came from one sample that was sequenced in a study of cytomegalovirus exposure and HLA in healthy donors (dated by TCRdb to 2016 to 2017). To prepare the library, the immunoSEQ multiplex PCR assay was applied. The multiplex PCR relied on a mix of 60 forward primers for TCR Vbeta segments and 13 reverse primers for TCR Jbeta segments. TCRdb provides this immuneACCESS table in a form limited to in-frame rearrangements. Some clones are lacking; in checked studies, under half of them reflect an unresolved V gene, and why the rest are absent is not known. The sample table records about 150,000 clones; around 80% of these occur just once. Jointly, the top ten make up 4% to 6% of the sample. Sequenced input: PBMCs. These receptors came from a man aged 18-30 years in good health and CMV-seronegative.

The CDR3 nucleotides read TGTGCCAGCAGACGACAGGGAGAAAAACTGTTTTTT. Amino acids: CASRRQGEKLFF. The chain couples TRBV27 to TRBJ1-4; 7 bases fit TRBD1. Trimming took 6 bases from V and 8 from J; bases not matched to a gene: 3. Per germline, CDR1 MNHEY and CDR2 SMNVEV (reference sequence). This CDR3 is 12 amino acids long.

The gene calls are TRBV5-1 and TRBJ2-1, with D possibly being TRBD1 (6 bases). The V gene's germline CDR1 is SGHRS and CDR2 YFSETQ. This CDR3 has 12 amino acids. V lost 7 bases, J lost 2 bases, and 7 bases lay in between. DNA for the CDR3: TGCGCCAGCCGGGACACCTACAATGAGCAGTTCTTC. As protein: CASRDTYNEQFF.

The V and J genes are TRBV19 and TRBJ2-1, with 8 bases identical to TRBD2. After removal of 3 bases from V and 9 bases from J, the junction contained 4 bases not matched to a gene. The CDR3 totals 13 residues. Germline V gene data show CDR1 as LNHDA and CDR2 as SQIVND (reference sequence). The CDR3: CASSMGLGSEQFF. The CDR3 DNA follows: TGTGCCAGTAGTATGGGACTAGGAAGTGAGCAGTTCTTC.

The chain joins TRBV6-5 to TRBJ1-2; tentatively, D is TRBD1 (5 bases). The CDR3 has 13 residues. CDR1 is MNHEY, CDR2 SVGAGI, per germline. V dropped 2 bases and J dropped 4 bases, with 8 bases sitting between them. The CDR3 DNA follows: TGTGCCAGCAGTTACCTAGACAGCTATGGCTACACCTTC. It encodes CASSYLDSYGYTF.

This sequence joins TRBV10-3 and TRBJ1-6; D call uncertain. CDR1 is ENHRY and CDR2 is SYGVKD in the germline V gene. Trimming removed 7 bases at V and 9 bases at J, with 13 bases between. This CDR3 has 13 residues. The CDR3 DNA reads TGTGCCATCACCCCGGGAGGTAGTTCACCCCTCCACTTT. It specifies CAITPGGSSPLHF.

This sequence joins TRBV15 and TRBJ2-1; unclear D gene. V shed 5 bases and J shed 6 bases, with 17 bases lying between them. The CDR3 spans 15 residues. From germline, CDR1 is LNHNV and CDR2 YYDKDF (reference sequence). Here the CDR3 reads CATSSGSSPINEQFF. CDR3 DNA sequence: TGTGCCACCAGCTCCGGGTCTTCCCCTATCAATGAGCAGTTCTTC.

This sequence joins TRBV4-1 and TRBJ2-7, with 8 bases that match TRBD2. Germline CDR1 MGHRA, CDR2 YSYEKL. This CDR3 is 15 amino acids long. The junction had 7 bases not matched to a gene; V was cut back by 3 bases and J by 3 bases. CDR3 DNA sequence: TGCGCCAGCAGCCAGGAGCCGGGACTAGTCTACGAGCAGTACTTC. Protein: CASSQEPGLVYEQYF.